A selection of T cell receptor beta chains follows, all from one sample in a study of cytomegalovirus exposure and HLA in healthy donors. Profiling relied on immunoSEQ multiplex PCR, and the TCRdb table lists in-frame clones only, not all of them. The top ten hold approximately 1.4% of the sample, which has around 140,000 clones, less than 90% seen once. Sequencing used PBMCs. The origin of the receptors is a middle-aged man in good health and CMV-seronegative. Each CDR3 is given with its conserved first and last residue. Each record gives: J gene, D gene, clone size, V gene, CDR3 protein, CDR3 DNA. A D gene is named only where the DNA matches it firmly. Size tells how often a clone was seen (once, few, many) or the class of an expanded clone, and some rows leave it out.

j_call: TRBJ2-7; d_call: TRBD2; clone_size: few; v_call: TRBV7-2; cdr3_aa: CASSLGSAGGRYEQYF; cdr3_nt: TGTGCCAGCAGCTTGGGGTCAGCGGGGGGGCGGTACGAGCAGTACTTC
j_call: TRBJ1-4; d_call: NA; clone_size: NA; v_call: TRBV11-2; cdr3_aa: CASSVRGVREKLFF; cdr3_nt: TGTGCCAGCAGCGTACGGGGGGTGAGGGAAAAACTGTTTTTT
j_call: TRBJ2-7; d_call: TRBD2; clone_size: once; v_call: TRBV5-1; cdr3_aa: CASSFDGLGVYEQYF; cdr3_nt: TGCGCCAGCAGCTTTGATGGACTAGGGGTCTACGAGCAGTACTTC
j_call: TRBJ1-2; d_call: NA; clone_size: NA; v_call: TRBV4-2; cdr3_aa: CASSQAAYYGYTF; cdr3_nt: TGTGCCAGCAGCCAAGCCGCGTACTATGGCTACACCTTC
j_call: TRBJ2-1; d_call: TRBD1; clone_size: NA; v_call: TRBV11-2; cdr3_aa: CASSFRTGDNEQFF; cdr3_nt: TGTGCCAGCAGCTTTAGGACAGGGGACAATGAGCAGTTCTTC
j_call: TRBJ2-5; d_call: NA; clone_size: NA; v_call: TRBV9; cdr3_aa: CASSLEGGQETQYF; cdr3_nt: TGTGCCAGCAGCCTCGAGGGGGGGCAAGAGACCCAGTACTTC
j_call: TRBJ2-2; d_call: NA; clone_size: NA; v_call: TRBV7-9; cdr3_aa: CASSSSGKTTGELFF; cdr3_nt: TGTGCCAGCAGCTCGTCAGGGAAGACCACCGGGGAGCTGTTTTTT
j_call: TRBJ2-1; d_call: TRBD2; clone_size: NA; v_call: TRBV7-8; cdr3_aa: CASSAGSGGRVEQFF; cdr3_nt: TGTGCCAGCAGCGCGGGGAGCGGGGGAAGGGTAGAGCAGTTCTTC
j_call: TRBJ1-2; d_call: NA; clone_size: NA; v_call: TRBV21-1; cdr3_aa: CASSKDDRGYGYTF; cdr3_nt: TGTGCCAGCAGCAAAGATGACAGGGGCTATGGCTACACCTTC
j_call: TRBJ2-7; d_call: TRBD1; clone_size: NA; v_call: TRBV4-1; cdr3_aa: CASSQATGVLGEQYF; cdr3_nt: TGCGCCAGCAGCCAGGCGACAGGGGTCCTAGGCGAGCAGTACTTC
j_call: TRBJ2-3; d_call: TRBD2; clone_size: NA; v_call: TRBV30; cdr3_aa: CAWRQAGVTDTQYF; cdr3_nt: TGTGCCTGGAGACAAGCGGGGGTCACAGATACGCAGTATTTT
j_call: TRBJ2-7; d_call: TRBD1; clone_size: NA; v_call: TRBV5-1; cdr3_aa: CASSRLTGGGHEQYF; cdr3_nt: TGCGCCAGCAGCCGTCTGACAGGGGGCGGCCACGAGCAGTACTTC
j_call: TRBJ2-7; d_call: NA; clone_size: NA; v_call: TRBV11-2; cdr3_aa: CASSLRDKSYEQYF; cdr3_nt: TGTGCCAGCAGCTTAAGGGACAAATCCTACGAGCAGTACTTC
j_call: TRBJ1-5; d_call: NA; clone_size: NA; v_call: TRBV10-3; cdr3_aa: CAISQAGSNQPQHF; cdr3_nt: TGTGCCATCAGCCAAGCGGGTAGCAATCAGCCCCAGCATTTT
j_call: TRBJ1-2; d_call: NA; clone_size: NA; v_call: TRBV10-3; cdr3_aa: CAVQQGQDGYTF; cdr3_nt: TGTGCCGTACAGCAGGGGCAGGATGGCTACACCTTC
j_call: TRBJ2-2; d_call: TRBD2; clone_size: NA; v_call: TRBV27; cdr3_aa: CASSLSRRGGIAGELFF; cdr3_nt: TGTGCCAGCAGTTTATCTAGGCGGGGGGGCATAGCCGGGGAGCTGTTTTTT
j_call: TRBJ2-3; d_call: NA; clone_size: NA; v_call: TRBV7-3; cdr3_aa: CASSPGQNPDTQYF; cdr3_nt: TGTGCCAGCAGCCCGGGACAAAACCCAGATACGCAGTATTTT
j_call: TRBJ1-4; d_call: NA; clone_size: NA; v_call: TRBV4-3; cdr3_aa: CASSPQGYGEKLFF; cdr3_nt: TGCGCCAGCAGCCCTCAGGGGTATGGTGAAAAACTGTTTTTT
j_call: TRBJ2-2; d_call: NA; clone_size: few; v_call: TRBV27; cdr3_aa: CASRTMGIGDTGELFF; cdr3_nt: TGTGCCAGCAGGACTATGGGCATAGGAGACACCGGGGAGCTGTTTTTT
j_call: TRBJ2-3; d_call: NA; clone_size: NA; v_call: TRBV27; cdr3_aa: CASSLGPIQASTDTQYF; cdr3_nt: TGTGCCAGCAGTTTAGGACCAATACAGGCTAGCACAGATACGCAGTATTTT
j_call: TRBJ2-1; d_call: TRBD1; clone_size: NA; v_call: TRBV9; cdr3_aa: CASSVDRGNEQFF; cdr3_nt: TGTGCCAGCAGCGTCGACAGGGGAAATGAGCAGTTCTTC
j_call: TRBJ1-5; d_call: TRBD1; clone_size: NA; v_call: TRBV5-1; cdr3_aa: CASSLVTGANQPQHF; cdr3_nt: TGCGCCAGCAGCTTAGTGACAGGGGCAAATCAGCCCCAGCATTTT
j_call: TRBJ2-7; d_call: NA; clone_size: NA; v_call: TRBV15; cdr3_aa: CATSPRLARSYEQYF; cdr3_nt: TGTGCCACCAGCCCTAGATTAGCGCGTTCCTACGAGCAGTACTTC
j_call: TRBJ1-2; d_call: TRBD1; clone_size: NA; v_call: TRBV7-9; cdr3_aa: CASSLAGTVVYGYTF; cdr3_nt: TGTGCCAGCAGCTTAGCGGGGACAGTAGTATATGGCTACACCTTC
j_call: TRBJ2-2; d_call: TRBD2; clone_size: NA; v_call: TRBV5-1; cdr3_aa: CASRRLAGDAGELFF; cdr3_nt: TGCGCCAGCAGGCGGCTAGCGGGAGACGCCGGGGAGCTGTTTTTT
j_call: TRBJ1-1; d_call: NA; clone_size: NA; v_call: TRBV5-5; cdr3_aa: CASSLVLGRVNTEAFF; cdr3_nt: TGTGCCAGCAGCTTGGTTTTAGGCAGGGTGAACACTGAAGCTTTCTTT
j_call: TRBJ2-2; d_call: NA; clone_size: NA; v_call: TRBV5-1; cdr3_aa: CASGGWDWADQNTGELFF; cdr3_nt: TGCGCCAGCGGAGGATGGGATTGGGCGGATCAGAACACCGGGGAGCTGTTTTTT
j_call: TRBJ2-3; d_call: TRBD2; clone_size: NA; v_call: TRBV7-9; cdr3_aa: CASSLLAGGPDTQYF; cdr3_nt: TGTGCCAGCAGCCTACTAGCGGGAGGTCCCGATACGCAGTATTTT
j_call: TRBJ2-5; d_call: NA; clone_size: NA; v_call: TRBV7-9; cdr3_aa: CASSLYGENPQETQYF; cdr3_nt: TGTGCCAGCAGCTTATACGGGGAGAACCCCCAAGAGACCCAGTACTTC
j_call: TRBJ2-7; d_call: NA; clone_size: once; v_call: TRBV2; cdr3_aa: CASSQGFEQYF; cdr3_nt: TGTGCCAGCAGTCAGGGTTTCGAGCAGTACTTC
j_call: TRBJ2-3; d_call: TRBD2; clone_size: NA; v_call: TRBV5-1; cdr3_aa: CASSSTSGGARSTDTQYF; cdr3_nt: TGCGCCAGCAGCTCTACTAGCGGGGGGGCGCGGAGCACAGATACGCAGTATTTT
j_call: TRBJ1-6; d_call: TRBD1; clone_size: NA; v_call: TRBV6-1; cdr3_aa: CASNWDRGSSPLHF; cdr3_nt: TGTGCCAGCAATTGGGACAGGGGGAGTTCACCCCTCCACTTT
j_call: TRBJ2-3; d_call: TRBD1; clone_size: NA; v_call: TRBV29-1; cdr3_aa: CSVDQDRGRNTDTQYF; cdr3_nt: TGCAGCGTTGACCAGGACAGGGGGCGGAACACAGATACGCAGTATTTT
j_call: TRBJ2-1; d_call: NA; clone_size: NA; v_call: TRBV4-2; cdr3_aa: CASSQVGTEGRNEQFF; cdr3_nt: TGTGCCAGCAGCCAAGTAGGGACGGAGGGCCGCAATGAGCAGTTCTTC
j_call: TRBJ2-1; d_call: NA; clone_size: once; v_call: TRBV6-4; cdr3_aa: CASSDPGGIEQFF; cdr3_nt: TGTGCCAGCAGTGACCCTGGAGGAATTGAGCAGTTCTTC
j_call: TRBJ2-1; d_call: NA; clone_size: NA; v_call: TRBV18; cdr3_aa: CASSPFSGNIDNEQFF; cdr3_nt: TGTGCCAGCTCACCATTCTCAGGGAACATCGACAATGAGCAGTTCTTC
j_call: TRBJ2-7; d_call: NA; clone_size: NA; v_call: TRBV7-3; cdr3_aa: CASSLGTGSSYEQYF; cdr3_nt: TGTGCCAGCAGCTTAGGTACAGGCAGCTCCTACGAGCAGTACTTC
j_call: TRBJ2-3; d_call: NA; clone_size: NA; v_call: TRBV28; cdr3_aa: CASSPLGATDTQYF; cdr3_nt: TGTGCCAGCAGTCCTCTGGGAGCTACAGATACGCAGTATTTT